These 4 T cell receptor beta chains originate from one sample sequenced in a study of T cells after somatic rescue of genetic block (dated by TCRdb to the early 2020s). Receptor amplification or capture employed the immunoSEQ multiplex PCR assay. TCRdb obtained this table from immuneACCESS and retained in-frame rearrangements with V and J assigned. These tables miss some clones; where compared with another copy, unresolved V genes account for less than half of the shortfall, and the remainder is unexplained. The sample yields 70,000 to 85,000 clones; approximately 90% were counted once. About 3% of the sample rests with the top ten. The specimen was peripheral blood mononuclear cells (PBMCs). The receptors stem from a man aged 25-45 years.

This clone was counted a single time. J is TRBJ2-5 and V is TRBV18, with D possibly being TRBD1 (6 bases). Per the germline V gene, CDR1 is KGHSH and CDR2 is LQKENI. The CDR3 is 13 residues long. Trimming took 2 bases from V and 5 from J, leaving 9 bases between them. The CDR3 DNA is TGTGCCAGCTCACCATCCAGGGGTGAGACCCAGTACTTC. Translated, it gives CASSPSRGETQYF.

This rearrangement joins TRBV9 to TRBJ2-7; D is unresolved. CDR3 length equals 17 residues. CDR1 is SGDLS and CDR2 is YYNGEE in the germline V gene. Trimming pared 2 bases from V and 0 bases from J, leaving 18 bases between. CDR3 residues: CASSVDSTEAFSYEQYF. Here the CDR3 DNA reads TGTGCCAGCAGCGTTGACTCGACGGAAGCCTTCTCCTACGAGCAGTACTTC.

V is TRBV6-1 and J is TRBJ1-1; tentative D call: TRBD1 (5 bases). The CDR3 sequence is 13 residues long. The V gene's germline CDR1 is MNHNS and CDR2 SASEGT. The V end lost 6 bases, the J end lost 6 bases, and 14 bases lay between the germline ends. Here the CDR3 DNA reads TGTGCCAGCAGGTGGGACGGGGGGGCTGAAGCTTTCTTT. Translating gives CASRWDGGAEAFF.

The rearrangement links TRBV6-5 to TRBJ2-7, with 10 bases that match TRBD1. CDR3 length equals 15 residues. V lost 6 bases to trimming and J lost 3 bases; unmatched junction nucleotides: 8. Germline CDR1 is MNHEY and CDR2 is SVGAGI. The CDR3 DNA sequence: TGTGCCAGCAGACCTAGACAGGGGGCGCGCTACGAGCAGTACTTC. Protein product: CASRPRQGARYEQYF.